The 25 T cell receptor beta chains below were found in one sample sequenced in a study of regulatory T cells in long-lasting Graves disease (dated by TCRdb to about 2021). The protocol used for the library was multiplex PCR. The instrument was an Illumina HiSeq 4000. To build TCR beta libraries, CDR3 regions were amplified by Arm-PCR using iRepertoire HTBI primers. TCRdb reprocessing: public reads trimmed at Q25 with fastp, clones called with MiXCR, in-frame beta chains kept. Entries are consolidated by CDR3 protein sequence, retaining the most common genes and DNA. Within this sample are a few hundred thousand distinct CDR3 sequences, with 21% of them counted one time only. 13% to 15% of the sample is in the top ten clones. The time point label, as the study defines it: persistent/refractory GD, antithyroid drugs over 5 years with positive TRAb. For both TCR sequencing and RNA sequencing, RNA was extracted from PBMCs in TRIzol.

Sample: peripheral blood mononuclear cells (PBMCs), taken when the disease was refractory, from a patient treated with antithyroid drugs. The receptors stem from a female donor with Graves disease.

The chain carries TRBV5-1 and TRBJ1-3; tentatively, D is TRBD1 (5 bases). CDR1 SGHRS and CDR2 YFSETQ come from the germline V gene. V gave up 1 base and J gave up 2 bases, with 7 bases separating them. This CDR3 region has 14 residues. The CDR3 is CASSLMTAGNTIYF. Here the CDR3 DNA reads TGCGCCAGCAGCTTGATGACAGCTGGAAACACCATATATTTT.

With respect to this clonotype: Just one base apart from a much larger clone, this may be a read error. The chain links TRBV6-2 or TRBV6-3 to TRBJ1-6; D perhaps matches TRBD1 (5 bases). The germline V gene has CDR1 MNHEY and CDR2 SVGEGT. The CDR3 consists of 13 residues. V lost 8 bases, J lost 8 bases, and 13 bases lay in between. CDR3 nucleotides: TGTGCCAGCGGGGCATCGCAGGATTCACCCCTCCACTTT. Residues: CASGASQDSPLHF.

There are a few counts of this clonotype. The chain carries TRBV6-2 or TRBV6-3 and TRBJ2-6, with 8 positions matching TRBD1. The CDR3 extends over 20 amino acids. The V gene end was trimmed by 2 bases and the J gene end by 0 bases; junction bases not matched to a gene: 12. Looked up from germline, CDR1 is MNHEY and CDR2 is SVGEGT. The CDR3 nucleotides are TGTGCCAGCAGTTACGGTGCGACAGGGGCGTTAAGCTCTGGGGCCAACGTCCTGACTTTC. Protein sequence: CASSYGATGALSSGANVLTF.

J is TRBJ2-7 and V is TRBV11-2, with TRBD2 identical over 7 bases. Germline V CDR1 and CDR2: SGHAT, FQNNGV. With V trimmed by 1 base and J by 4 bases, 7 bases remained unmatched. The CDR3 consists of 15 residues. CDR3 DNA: TGTGCCAGCAGCTTAGTCCTAGCGGACGCGTACGAGCAGTACTTC. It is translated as CASSLVLADAYEQYF.

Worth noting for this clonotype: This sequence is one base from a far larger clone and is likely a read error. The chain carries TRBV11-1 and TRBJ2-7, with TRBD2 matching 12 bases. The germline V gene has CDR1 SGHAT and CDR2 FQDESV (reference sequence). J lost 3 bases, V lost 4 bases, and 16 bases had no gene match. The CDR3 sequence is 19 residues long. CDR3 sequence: CASSSTGTSGHYGIYEQYF. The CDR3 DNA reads TGTGCCAGCAGCTCCACCGGGACTAGCGGGCATTATGGAATCTACGAGCAGTACTTC.

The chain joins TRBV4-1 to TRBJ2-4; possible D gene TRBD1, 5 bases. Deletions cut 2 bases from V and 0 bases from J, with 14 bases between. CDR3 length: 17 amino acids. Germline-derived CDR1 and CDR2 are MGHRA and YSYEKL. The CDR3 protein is CASSQPRAALAKNIQYF. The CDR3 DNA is TGCGCCAGCAGCCAACCCAGGGCGGCCCTAGCCAAAAACATTCAGTACTTC.

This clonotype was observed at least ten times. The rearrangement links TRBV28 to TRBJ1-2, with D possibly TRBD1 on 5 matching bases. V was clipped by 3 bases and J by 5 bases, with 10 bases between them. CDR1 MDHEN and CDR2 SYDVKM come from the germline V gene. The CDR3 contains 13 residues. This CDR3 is CASSFRGTYGYTF. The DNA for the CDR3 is TGTGCCAGCAGTTTTAGGGGAACATATGGCTACACCTTC.

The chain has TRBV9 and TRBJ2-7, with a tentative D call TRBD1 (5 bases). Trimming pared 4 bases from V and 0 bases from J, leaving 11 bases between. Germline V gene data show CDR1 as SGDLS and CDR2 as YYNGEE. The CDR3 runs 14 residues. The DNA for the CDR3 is TGTGCCAGCAGCACCAGGGAACTCTCCTACGAGCAGTACTTC. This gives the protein CASSTRELSYEQYF.

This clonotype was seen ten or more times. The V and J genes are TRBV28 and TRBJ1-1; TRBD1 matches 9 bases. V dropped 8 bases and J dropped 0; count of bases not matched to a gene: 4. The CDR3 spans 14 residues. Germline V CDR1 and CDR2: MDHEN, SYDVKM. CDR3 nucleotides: TGTGCCAGCGTCGGACAGGGGTTGAACACTGAAGCTTTCTTT. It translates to CASVGQGLNTEAFF.

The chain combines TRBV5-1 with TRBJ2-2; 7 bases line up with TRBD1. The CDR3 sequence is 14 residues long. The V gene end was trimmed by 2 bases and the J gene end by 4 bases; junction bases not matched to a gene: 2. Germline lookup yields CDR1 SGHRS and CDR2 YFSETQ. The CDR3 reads CASSLGTATGELFF. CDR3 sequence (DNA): TGCGCCAGCAGCTTAGGGACAGCCACCGGGGAGCTGTTTTTT.

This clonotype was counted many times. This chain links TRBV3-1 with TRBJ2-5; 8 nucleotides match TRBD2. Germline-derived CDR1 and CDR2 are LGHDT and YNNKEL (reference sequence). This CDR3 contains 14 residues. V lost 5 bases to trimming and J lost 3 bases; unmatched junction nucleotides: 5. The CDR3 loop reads CASSGELAEETQYF. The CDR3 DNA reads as TGTGCCAGCAGCGGTGAACTAGCGGAAGAGACCCAGTACTTC.

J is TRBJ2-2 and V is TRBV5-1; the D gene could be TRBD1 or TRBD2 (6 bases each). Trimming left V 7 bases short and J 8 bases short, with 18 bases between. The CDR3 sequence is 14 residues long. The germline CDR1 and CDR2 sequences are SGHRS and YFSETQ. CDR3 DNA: TGCGCCAGCGGCACTATACAGGGAGGAGGGGAGCTGTTTTTT. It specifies CASGTIQGGGELFF.

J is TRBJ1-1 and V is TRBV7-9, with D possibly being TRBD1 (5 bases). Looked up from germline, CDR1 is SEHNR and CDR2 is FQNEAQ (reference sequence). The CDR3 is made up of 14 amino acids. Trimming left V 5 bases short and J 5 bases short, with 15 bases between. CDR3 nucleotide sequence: TGTGCCAGCAGCCCGACAGTACGGGAAACTGAAGCTTTCTTT. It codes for CASSPTVRETEAFF.

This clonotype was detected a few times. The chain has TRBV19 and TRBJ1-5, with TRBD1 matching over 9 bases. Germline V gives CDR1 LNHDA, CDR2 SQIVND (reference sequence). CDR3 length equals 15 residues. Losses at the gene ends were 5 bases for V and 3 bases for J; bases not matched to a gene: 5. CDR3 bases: TGTGCCAGTAGTGGGGACAGGGCATACAATCAGCCCCAGCATTTT. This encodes CASSGDRAYNQPQHF.

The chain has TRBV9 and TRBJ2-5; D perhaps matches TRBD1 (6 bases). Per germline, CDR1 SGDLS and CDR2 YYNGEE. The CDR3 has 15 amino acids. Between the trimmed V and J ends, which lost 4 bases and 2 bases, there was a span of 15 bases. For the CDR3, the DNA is TGTGCCAGCAGCCCTACAGGACAGTTACAAGAGACCCAGTACTTC. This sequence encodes CASSPTGQLQETQYF.

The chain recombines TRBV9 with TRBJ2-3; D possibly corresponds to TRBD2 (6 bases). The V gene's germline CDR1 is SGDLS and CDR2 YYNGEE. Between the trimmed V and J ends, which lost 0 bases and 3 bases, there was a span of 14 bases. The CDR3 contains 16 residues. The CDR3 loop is CASSVVGVAETDTQYF. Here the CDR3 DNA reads TGTGCCAGCAGCGTAGTAGGGGTAGCGGAGACAGATACGCAGTATTTT.

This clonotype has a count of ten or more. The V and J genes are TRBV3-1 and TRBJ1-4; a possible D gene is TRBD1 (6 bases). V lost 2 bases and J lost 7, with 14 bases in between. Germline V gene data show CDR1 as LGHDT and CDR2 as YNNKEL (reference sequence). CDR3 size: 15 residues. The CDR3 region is CASSQMTGDSEKLFF. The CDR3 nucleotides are TGTGCCAGCAGCCAAATGACAGGAGATAGTGAAAAACTGTTTTTT.

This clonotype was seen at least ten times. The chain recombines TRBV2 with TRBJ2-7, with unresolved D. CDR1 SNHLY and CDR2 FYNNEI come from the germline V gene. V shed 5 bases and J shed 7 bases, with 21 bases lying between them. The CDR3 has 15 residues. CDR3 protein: CASSPDLDPLIEQYF. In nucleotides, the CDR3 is TGTGCCAGCAGTCCCGATCTGGACCCTTTGATAGAGCAGTACTTC.

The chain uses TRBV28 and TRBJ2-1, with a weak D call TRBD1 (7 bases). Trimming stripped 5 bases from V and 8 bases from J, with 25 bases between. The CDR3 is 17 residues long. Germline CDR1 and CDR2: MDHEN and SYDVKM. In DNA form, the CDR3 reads TGTGCCAGCAGTGCCCCCAGGGGGGCCTGGAGTAATTATGAGCAGTTCTTC. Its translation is CASSAPRGAWSNYEQFF.

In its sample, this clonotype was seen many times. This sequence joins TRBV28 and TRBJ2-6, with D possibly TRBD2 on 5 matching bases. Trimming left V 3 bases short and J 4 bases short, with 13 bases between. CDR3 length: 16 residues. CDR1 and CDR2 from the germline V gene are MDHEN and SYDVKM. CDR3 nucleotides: TGTGCCAGCAGTTTCTCTATGGGAGCCGGGGCCAACGTCCTGACTTTC. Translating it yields CASSFSMGAGANVLTF.

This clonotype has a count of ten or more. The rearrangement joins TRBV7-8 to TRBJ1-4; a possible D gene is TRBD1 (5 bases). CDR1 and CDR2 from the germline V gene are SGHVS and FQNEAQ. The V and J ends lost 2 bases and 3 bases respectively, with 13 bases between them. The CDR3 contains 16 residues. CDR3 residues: CASSLRVQGPNEKLFF. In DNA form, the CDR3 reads TGTGCCAGCAGCTTAAGGGTCCAGGGACCTAATGAAAAACTGTTTTTT.

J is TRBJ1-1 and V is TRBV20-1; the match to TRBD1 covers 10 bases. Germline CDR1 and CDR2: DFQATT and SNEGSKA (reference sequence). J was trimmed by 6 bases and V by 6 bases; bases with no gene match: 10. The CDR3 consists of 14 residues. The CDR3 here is CSATPGQGLPEAFF. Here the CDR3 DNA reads TGCAGTGCAACCCCGGGACAGGGGTTACCTGAAGCTTTCTTT.

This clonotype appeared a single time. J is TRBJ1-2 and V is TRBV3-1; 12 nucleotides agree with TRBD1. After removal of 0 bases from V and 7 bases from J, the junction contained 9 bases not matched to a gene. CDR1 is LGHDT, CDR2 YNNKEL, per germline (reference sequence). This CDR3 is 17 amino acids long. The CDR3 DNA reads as TGTGCCAGCAGCCAAGACCCTCCGGGACAGGGGGCGTCTGGCTACACCTTC. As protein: CASSQDPPGQGASGYTF.

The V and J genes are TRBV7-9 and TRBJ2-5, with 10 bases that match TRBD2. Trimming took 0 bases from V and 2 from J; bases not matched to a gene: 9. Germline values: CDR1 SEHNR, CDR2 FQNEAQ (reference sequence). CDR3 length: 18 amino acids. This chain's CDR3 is CASSLALITSGEQETQYF. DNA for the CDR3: TGTGCCAGCAGCTTAGCGCTTATCACTAGCGGGGAACAAGAGACCCAGTACTTC.

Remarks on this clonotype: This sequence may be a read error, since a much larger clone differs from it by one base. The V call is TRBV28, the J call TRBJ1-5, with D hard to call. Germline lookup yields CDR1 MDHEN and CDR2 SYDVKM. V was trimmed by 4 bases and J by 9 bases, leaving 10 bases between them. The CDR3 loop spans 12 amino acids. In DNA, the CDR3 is TGTGCCAGCAGTTCAGGAGTGGTGCCCCAGCATTTT. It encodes CASSSGVVPQHF.